The 4 T cell receptor beta chains presented below share a single source sample, sequenced in a study of T cell responses to AZD1222 COVID-19 vaccine. Clones were sequenced by immunoSEQ multiplex PCR, and TCRdb holds only the in-frame ones, with some missing. This sample carries more than 120,000 clones, 90% to 95% of them seen once, and the ten largest clones take around 5.1%. This sample comprised peripheral blood, obtained on day 0 of AZD1222 vaccination. The receptors come from an adult in good health.

The chain couples TRBV2 to TRBJ1-2; D remains unclear. Trimming shortened V by 7 bases and J by 1 base, and 13 bases separated the two germline ends. The CDR3 loop spans 14 amino acids. CDR1 and CDR2 (germline): SNHLY, FYNNEI. CDR3 amino acids: CASKPPAVNYGYTF. The CDR3 nucleotides read TGTGCCAGCAAACCCCCCGCAGTTAACTATGGCTACACCTTC.

This clone was counted a single time. The gene calls are TRBV3-1 (or the pseudogene TRBV3-2) and TRBJ1-6, with a tentative D call TRBD1 (6 bases). This CDR3 comprises 16 residues. The V gene lost 2 bases and the J gene lost 0 bases, with 8 bases spanning the gap. Germline loops: CDR1 LGHDT, CDR2 YNNKEL (reference sequence). The CDR3 sequence: CASSQTGHSYNSPLHF. In DNA form, the CDR3 reads TGTGCCAGCAGCCAAACAGGGCACTCCTATAATTCACCCCTCCACTTT.

The chain recombines TRBV6-2 or TRBV6-3 with TRBJ1-5; 8 bases map to TRBD1. Losses at the gene ends were 2 bases for V and 0 bases for J; bases not matched to a gene: 9. Germline CDR1 and CDR2: MNHEY and SVGEGT. This CDR3 has 18 amino acids. The CDR3 DNA follows: TGTGCCAGCAGTTACCCGATCACAGGGGGATATAGCAATCAGCCCCAGCATTTT. It translates to CASSYPITGGYSNQPQHF.

This chain connects TRBV3-1 (or the pseudogene TRBV3-2) to TRBJ1-4; 7 bases fit TRBD1. V shed 6 bases and J 5 bases; nucleotides not matched to a gene: 9. Germline V gene data show CDR1 as LGHDT and CDR2 as YNNKEL (reference sequence). The CDR3 consists of 15 residues. CDR3 DNA: TGTGCCAGCAGTGTGGCCCGGGACAGAAATGAAAAACTGTTTTTT. This translates into CASSVARDRNEKLFF.